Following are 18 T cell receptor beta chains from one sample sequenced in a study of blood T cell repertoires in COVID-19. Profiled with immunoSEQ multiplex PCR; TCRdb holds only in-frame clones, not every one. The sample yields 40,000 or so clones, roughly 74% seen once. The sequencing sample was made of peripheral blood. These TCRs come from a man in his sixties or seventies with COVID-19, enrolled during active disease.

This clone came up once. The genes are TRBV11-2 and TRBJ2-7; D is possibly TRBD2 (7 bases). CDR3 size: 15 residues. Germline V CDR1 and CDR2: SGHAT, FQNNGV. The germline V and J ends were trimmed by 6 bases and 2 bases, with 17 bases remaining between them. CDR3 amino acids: CASSSGAGAPYEQYF. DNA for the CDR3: TGTGCCAGCAGTTCTGGGGCGGGGGCCCCCTACGAGCAGTACTTC.

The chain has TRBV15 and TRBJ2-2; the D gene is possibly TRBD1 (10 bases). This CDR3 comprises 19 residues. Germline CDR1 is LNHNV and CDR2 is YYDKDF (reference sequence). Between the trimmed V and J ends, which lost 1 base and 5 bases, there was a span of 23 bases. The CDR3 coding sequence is TGTGCCACCAGCAGAGCCCTAGCGGGACAGGGGTTAAGGACCGGGGAGCTGTTTTTT. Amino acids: CATSRALAGQGLRTGELFF.

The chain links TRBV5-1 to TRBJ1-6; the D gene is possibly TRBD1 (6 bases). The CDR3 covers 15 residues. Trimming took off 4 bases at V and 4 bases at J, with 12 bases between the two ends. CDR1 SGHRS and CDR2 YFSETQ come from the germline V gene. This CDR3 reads CASSVRDIYNSPLHF. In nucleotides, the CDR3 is TGCGCCAGCAGCGTCCGGGACATATATAATTCACCCCTCCACTTT.

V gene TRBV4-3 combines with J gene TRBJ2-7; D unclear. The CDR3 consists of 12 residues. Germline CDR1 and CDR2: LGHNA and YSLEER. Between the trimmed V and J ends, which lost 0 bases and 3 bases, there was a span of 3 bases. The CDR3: CASSQDRYEQYF. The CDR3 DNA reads TGCGCCAGCAGCCAAGACCGCTACGAGCAGTACTTC.

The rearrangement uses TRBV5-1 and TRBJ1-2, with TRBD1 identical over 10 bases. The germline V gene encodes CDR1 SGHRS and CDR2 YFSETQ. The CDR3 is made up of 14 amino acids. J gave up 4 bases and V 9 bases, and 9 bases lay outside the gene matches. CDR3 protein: CATSPGTGAYGYTF. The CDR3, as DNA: TGCGCCACCTCCCCTGGGACAGGGGCCTATGGCTACACCTTC.

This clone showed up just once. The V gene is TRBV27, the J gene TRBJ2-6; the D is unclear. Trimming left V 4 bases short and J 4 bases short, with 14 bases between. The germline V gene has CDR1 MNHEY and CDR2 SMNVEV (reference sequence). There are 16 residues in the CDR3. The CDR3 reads CASSSGFVTGANVLTF. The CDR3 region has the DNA TGTGCCAGCAGTTCCGGATTTGTGACAGGGGCCAACGTCCTGACTTTC.

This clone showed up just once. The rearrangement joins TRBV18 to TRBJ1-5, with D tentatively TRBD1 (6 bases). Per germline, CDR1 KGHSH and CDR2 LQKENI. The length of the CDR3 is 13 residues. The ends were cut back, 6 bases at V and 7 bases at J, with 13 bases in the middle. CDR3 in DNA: TGTGCCAGCTCCATAGAGGGGGACCAGCCCCAGCATTTT. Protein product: CASSIEGDQPQHF.

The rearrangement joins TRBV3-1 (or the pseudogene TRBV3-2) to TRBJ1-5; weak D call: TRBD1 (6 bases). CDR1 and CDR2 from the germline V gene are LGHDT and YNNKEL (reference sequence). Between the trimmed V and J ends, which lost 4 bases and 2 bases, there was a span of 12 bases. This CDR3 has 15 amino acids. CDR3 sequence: CASSPGQWGNQPQHF. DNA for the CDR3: TGTGCCAGCAGCCCTGGACAGTGGGGCAATCAGCCCCAGCATTTT.

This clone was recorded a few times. CDR3 sequence (DNA): TGCGCCAGCAGCCAAGCAGCCGGGACATCCTATAATTCACCCCTCCACTTT. Translated: CASSQAAGTSYNSPLHF. The J gene is TRBJ1-6, the V gene TRBV4-3; D perhaps matches TRBD1 (6 bases). CDR1 is LGHNA and CDR2 is YSLEER in the germline V gene. V was clipped by 1 base and J by 1 base, with 11 bases between them. The CDR3 sequence is 17 residues long.

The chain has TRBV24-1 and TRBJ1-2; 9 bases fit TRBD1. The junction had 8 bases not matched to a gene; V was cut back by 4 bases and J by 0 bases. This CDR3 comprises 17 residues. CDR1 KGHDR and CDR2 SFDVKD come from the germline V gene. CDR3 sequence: CATSDTGTGFTNYGYTF. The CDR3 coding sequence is TGTGCCACCAGTGACACCGGGACAGGGTTTACTAACTATGGCTACACCTTC.

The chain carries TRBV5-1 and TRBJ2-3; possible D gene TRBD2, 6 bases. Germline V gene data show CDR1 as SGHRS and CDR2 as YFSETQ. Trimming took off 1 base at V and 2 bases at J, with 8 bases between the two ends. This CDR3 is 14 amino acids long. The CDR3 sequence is CASSLWTNTDTQYF. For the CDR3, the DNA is TGCGCCAGCAGCTTGTGGACTAACACAGATACGCAGTATTTT.

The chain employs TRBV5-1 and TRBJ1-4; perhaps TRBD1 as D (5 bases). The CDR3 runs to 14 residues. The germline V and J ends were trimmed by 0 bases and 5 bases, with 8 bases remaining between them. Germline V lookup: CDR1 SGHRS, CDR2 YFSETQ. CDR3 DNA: TGCGCCAGCAGCTTGGAGGGGCCGAATGAAAAACTGTTTTTT. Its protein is CASSLEGPNEKLFF. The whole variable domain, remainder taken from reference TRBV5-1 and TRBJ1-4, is KAGVTQTPRYLIKTRGQQVTLSCSPISGHRSVSWYQQTPGQGLQFLFEYFSETQRNKGNFPGRFSGRQFSNSRSEMNVSTLELGDSALYLCASSLEGPNEKLFFGSGTQLSVL.

The CDR3 protein is CASSGRYSLETQYF. The CDR3 region has the DNA TGTGCCAGCAGCGGTCGGTACTCGCTAGAGACCCAGTACTTC. V usage is TRBV7-9 and J usage is TRBJ2-5, with D hard to call. V gave up 5 bases and J gave up 4 bases, with 14 bases separating them. CDR3 length equals 14 residues. Germline-derived CDR1 and CDR2 are SEHNR and FQNEAQ (reference sequence).

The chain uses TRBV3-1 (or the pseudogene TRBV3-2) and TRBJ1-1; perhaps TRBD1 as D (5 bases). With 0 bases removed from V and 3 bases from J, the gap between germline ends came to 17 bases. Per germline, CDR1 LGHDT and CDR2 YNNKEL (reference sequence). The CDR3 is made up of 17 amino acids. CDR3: CASSQDSGGWSYTEAFF. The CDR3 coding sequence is TGTGCCAGCAGCCAAGATAGCGGGGGGTGGTCGTACACTGAAGCTTTCTTT.

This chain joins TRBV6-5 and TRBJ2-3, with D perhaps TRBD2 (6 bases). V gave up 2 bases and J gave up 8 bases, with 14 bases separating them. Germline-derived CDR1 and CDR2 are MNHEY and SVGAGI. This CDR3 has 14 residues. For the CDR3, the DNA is TGTGCCAGCAGTTACCCTATACGGGGAGGTACGCAGTATTTT. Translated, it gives CASSYPIRGGTQYF.

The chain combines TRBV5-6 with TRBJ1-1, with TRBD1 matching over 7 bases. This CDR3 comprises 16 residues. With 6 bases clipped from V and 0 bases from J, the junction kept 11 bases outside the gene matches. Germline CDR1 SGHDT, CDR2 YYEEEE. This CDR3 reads CASTLLTGRMNTEAFF. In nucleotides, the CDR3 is TGTGCCAGCACCCTTCTGACAGGGCGAATGAACACTGAAGCTTTCTTT. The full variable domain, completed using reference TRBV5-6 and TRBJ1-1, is DAGVTQSPTHLIKTRGQQVTLRCSPKSGHDTVSWYQQALGQGPQFIFQYYEEEERQRGNFPDRFSGHQFPNYSSELNVNALLLGDSALYLCASTLLTGRMNTEAFFGQGTRLTVV.

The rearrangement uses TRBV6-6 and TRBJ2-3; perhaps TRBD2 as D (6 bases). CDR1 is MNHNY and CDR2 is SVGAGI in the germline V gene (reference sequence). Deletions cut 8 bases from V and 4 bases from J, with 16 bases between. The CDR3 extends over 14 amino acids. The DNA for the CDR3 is TGTGCCAGCCGGGTGGGAGGTTCAGCAGATACGCAGTATTTT. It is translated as CASRVGGSADTQYF.

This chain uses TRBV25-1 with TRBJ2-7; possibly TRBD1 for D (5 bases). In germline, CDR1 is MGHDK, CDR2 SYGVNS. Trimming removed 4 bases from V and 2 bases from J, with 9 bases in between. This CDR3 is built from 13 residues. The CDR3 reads CASSVAGPYEQYF. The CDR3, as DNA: TGTGCCAGCAGTGTGGCAGGGCCCTACGAGCAGTACTTC.